The 29 T cell receptor beta chains listed next were all sequenced from one sample in a study of cytomegalovirus exposure and HLA in healthy donors. Assay used: immunoSEQ multiplex PCR; TCRdb lists only in-frame clones, some missing. The sample comprises roughly 130,000 clones, around 85% of which are singletons, and just under 3% rests with the top ten. Material: PBMCs. Receptors originate from a man aged 18 to 29 in good health and CMV-seronegative.

This clone has more than one count but fewer than ten. The chain couples TRBV25-1 to TRBJ2-1; 7 bases match TRBD2. This CDR3 has 13 residues. The V gene end was trimmed by 2 bases and the J gene end by 6 bases; junction bases not matched to a gene: 1. Per the germline V gene, CDR1 is MGHDK and CDR2 is SYGVNS. CDR3 nucleotide sequence: TGTGCCAGCAGTGAAGGGGGGGGCAATGAGCAGTTCTTC. This codes for CASSEGGGNEQFF.

The chain combines TRBV28 with TRBJ1-5, with a weak D call TRBD1 (6 bases). Germline V lookup: CDR1 MDHEN, CDR2 SYDVKM. This CDR3 spans 17 amino acids. Trimming took 7 bases from V and 1 from J, leaving 20 bases between them. The CDR3 spells CASTTAGGGYSNQPQHF. The CDR3 coding sequence is TGTGCCAGCACGACCGCGGGAGGGGGTTACAGCAATCAGCCCCAGCATTTT.

J is TRBJ2-3 and V is TRBV6-5; D perhaps matches TRBD2 (5 bases). V lost 8 bases and J lost 1, with 16 bases in between. Germline V lookup: CDR1 MNHEY, CDR2 SVGAGI. The CDR3 spans 15 residues. Here the CDR3 reads CASAGKYFGTDTQYF. CDR3 DNA: TGTGCCAGCGCCGGGAAGTACTTTGGCACAGATACGCAGTATTTT.

The chain recombines TRBV9 with TRBJ2-7, with D uncertain. The V and J ends lost 4 bases and 5 bases respectively, with 10 bases between them. The CDR3 length is 12 residues. CDR1 is SGDLS and CDR2 is YYNGEE in the germline V gene. CDR3: CASSTGADEQYF. CDR3 bases: TGTGCCAGCAGCACCGGCGCGGACGAGCAGTACTTC. The full variable domain, rest sourced from reference TRBV9 and TRBJ2-7, is DSGVTQTPKHLITATGQRVTLRCSPRSGDLSVYWYQQSLDQGLQFLIQYYNGEERAKGNILERFSAQQFPDLHSELNLSSLELGDSALYFCASSTGADEQYFGPGTRLTVT.

The genes are TRBV5-1 and TRBJ2-1, with TRBD2 identical over 7 bases. Germline CDR1 and CDR2: SGHRS and YFSETQ. Trimming removed 8 bases from V and 2 bases from J; junction bases left unmatched: 10. This CDR3 region has 15 residues. The CDR3 loop is CASQSGGFTYNEQFF. CDR3 nucleotides: TGCGCCAGTCAGTCGGGGGGTTTTACCTACAATGAGCAGTTCTTC.

The rearrangement uses TRBV6-5 and TRBJ2-7; 10 bases are shared with TRBD1. This CDR3 has 15 amino acids. V lost 2 bases and J lost 6; bases outside the gene matches: 7. CDR1 is MNHEY and CDR2 is SVGAGI in the germline V gene. In DNA form, the CDR3 reads TGTGCCAGCAGTTACAATCGGGACAGGGGAAGCGAGCAGTACTTC. It translates to CASSYNRDRGSEQYF.

The chain couples TRBV4-1 to TRBJ1-4; D is possibly TRBD1 (5 bases). The CDR3 is 14 residues long. Germline V CDR1 and CDR2: MGHRA, YSYEKL. Trimming left V 4 bases short and J 6 bases short, with 12 bases between. CDR3: CASSPRDWDEKLFF. The DNA for the CDR3 is TGCGCCAGCAGCCCCCGGGACTGGGATGAAAAACTGTTTTTT.

J is TRBJ2-2 and V is TRBV29-1, with D unclear. V was shortened by 4 bases and J by 1 base, with 13 bases between the two germline ends. The CDR3 extends over 15 amino acids. The germline CDR1 and CDR2 sequences are SQVTM and ANQGSEA. In DNA, the CDR3 is TGCAGCGTTGGTGGCCCTAGTCTGAACACCGGGGAGCTGTTTTTT. Its translation is CSVGGPSLNTGELFF.

Only one count was recorded for this clone. The chain uses TRBV7-8 and TRBJ2-3, with 10 bases aligning to TRBD1. Germline trimming cut 0 bases from V and 6 bases from J; bases unmatched to any gene: 9. The CDR3 length is 17 residues. Germline CDR1 reads SGHVS; CDR2 reads FQNEAQ. The CDR3 protein is CASSLARDRGLRDTQYF. The CDR3 DNA reads TGTGCCAGCAGCTTAGCGAGGGACAGGGGATTGAGGGATACGCAGTATTTT.

The chain couples TRBV15 to TRBJ2-7, with 8 bases that match TRBD2. The CDR3 is made up of 15 amino acids. Germline V gene lookup returns CDR1 LNHNV and CDR2 YYDKDF (reference sequence). The ends lost 4 bases at V and 2 bases at J; junction bases unmatched: 7. Written as DNA, the CDR3 is TGTGCCACCAGCACCAGACTAGCGAACGCCTACGAGCAGTACTTC. Its translation: CATSTRLANAYEQYF.

This rearrangement joins TRBV2 to TRBJ2-2, with TRBD2 matching over 11 bases. Germline loops: CDR1 SNHLY, CDR2 FYNNEI. The CDR3 is 17 amino acids. The V gene end was trimmed by 3 bases and the J gene end by 3 bases; junction bases not matched to a gene: 6. CDR3 in DNA: TGTGCCAGCAGTGAGATCCTACTAGCGGGGGACACCGGGGAGCTGTTTTTT. As protein: CASSEILLAGDTGELFF.

The rearrangement joins TRBV7-2 to TRBJ2-3, with 7 bases aligning to TRBD2. V was pared by 1 base and J by 4 bases, with 8 bases of the junction left unmatched. This CDR3 has 16 residues. CDR1 and CDR2 (germline): SGHTA, FQGNSA. CDR3 region: CASSLGVAGDADTQYF. The CDR3 DNA is TGTGCCAGCAGCTTAGGGGTGGCGGGAGACGCAGATACGCAGTATTTT.

The rearrangement joins TRBV5-1 to TRBJ2-1; 7 bases match TRBD2. In germline, CDR1 is SGHRS, CDR2 YFSETQ. V was pared by 4 bases and J by 7 bases, with 8 bases of the junction left unmatched. This CDR3 has 14 residues. The CDR3 loop reads CASSPGTTRNEQFF. In nucleotides, the CDR3 is TGCGCCAGCAGCCCGGGGACTACCAGGAATGAGCAGTTCTTC.

The chain recombines TRBV28 with TRBJ2-7; unclear D gene. Trimming took off 3 bases at V and 0 bases at J, with 9 bases between the two ends. Germline V CDR1 and CDR2: MDHEN, SYDVKM. The CDR3 spans 14 residues. The CDR3 protein is CASSFELNSYEQYF. CDR3 coding DNA: TGTGCCAGCAGTTTTGAACTGAACTCCTACGAGCAGTACTTC.

CDR3: CASSFLAGDLNEQFF. CDR3 in DNA: TGTGCCAGCAGCTTCCTAGCGGGAGATCTAAATGAGCAGTTCTTC. V gene TRBV7-7 combines with J gene TRBJ2-1, with 10 bases aligning to TRBD2. Germline CDR1 reads SSHAT; CDR2 reads FNYEAQ (reference sequence). The trim removed 3 bases at V and 7 bases at J, leaving 6 bases unmatched. The CDR3 runs to 15 residues.

The chain has TRBV19 and TRBJ1-1; TRBD1 agrees at 7 bases. J gave up 1 base and V 5 bases, and 7 bases lay outside the gene matches. Germline loops: CDR1 LNHDA, CDR2 SQIVND (reference sequence). There are 15 residues in the CDR3. The CDR3 region is CASSGQGDGNTEAFF. The CDR3 region has the DNA TGTGCCAGTAGTGGGCAGGGGGACGGGAACACTGAAGCTTTCTTT.

This clone was detected a few times. V is TRBV25-1 and J is TRBJ2-1; 10 positions agree with TRBD1. Germline assignment: CDR1 MGHDK and CDR2 SYGVNS. Unmatched junction bases numbered 6, after V lost 4 bases and J lost 9 bases. The CDR3 length is 14 residues. In DNA, the CDR3 is TGTGCCAGCAGTGGGGACAGGGGAGGAATTGAGCAGTTCTTC. Amino acid sequence: CASSGDRGGIEQFF. The entire variable domain, with the rest obtained from reference TRBV25-1 and TRBJ2-1, is as follows: EADIYQTPRYLVIGTGKKITLECSQTMGHDKMYWYQQDPGMELHLIHYSYGVNSTEKGDLSSESTVSRIRTEHFPLTLESARPSHTSQYLCASSGDRGGIEQFFGPGTRLTVL.

This clone was picked up a small number of times. The chain recombines TRBV6-1 with TRBJ1-1; D may be TRBD1 (6 bases). In germline, CDR1 is MNHNS, CDR2 SASEGT. With 8 bases removed from V and 0 bases from J, the gap between germline ends came to 10 bases. This CDR3 spans 13 amino acids. CDR3 nucleotides: TGTGCCAGCGGACAGCTATTGAACACTGAAGCTTTCTTT. This translates into CASGQLLNTEAFF.

V gene TRBV19 combines with J gene TRBJ2-6; D is ambiguous. Per germline, CDR1 LNHDA and CDR2 SQIVND (reference sequence). Trimming shortened V by 5 bases and J by 1 base, and 3 bases separated the two germline ends. The CDR3 is 13 residues long. The CDR3 region has the DNA TGTGCCAGTAGTCCTTCTGGGGCCAACGTCCTGACTTTC. Amino acids: CASSPSGANVLTF. The complete variable domain, with remaining parts taken from reference TRBV19 and TRBJ2-6, reads DGGITQSPKYLFRKEGQNVTLSCEQNLNHDAMYWYRQDPGQGLRLIYYSQIVNDFQKGDIAEGYSVSREKKESFPLTVTSAQKNPTAFYLCASSPSGANVLTFGAGSRLTVL.

The rearrangement uses TRBV7-8 and TRBJ1-2; tentatively, D is TRBD1 (5 bases). Germline-derived CDR1 and CDR2 are SGHVS and FQNEAQ. Trimming took 3 bases from V and 1 from J, leaving 15 bases between them. The CDR3 length is 16 residues. CDR3 nucleotide sequence: TGTGCCAGCAGCTTCACGAGGCGGGGGATTAACTATGGCTACACCTTC. Protein: CASSFTRRGINYGYTF.

This chain joins TRBV28 and TRBJ2-7; possibly TRBD2 for D (6 bases). The length of the CDR3 is 14 residues. The ends were cut back, 0 bases at V and 3 bases at J, with 9 bases in the middle. The germline gives CDR1 MDHEN, CDR2 SYDVKM. CDR3 amino acids: CASSLWGGIYEQYF. For the CDR3, the DNA is TGTGCCAGCAGTTTATGGGGGGGTATCTACGAGCAGTACTTC.

The chain is built from TRBV9 and TRBJ2-1; D perhaps matches TRBD2 (6 bases). Germline V lookup: CDR1 SGDLS, CDR2 YYNGEE. CDR3 length equals 14 residues. The V and J ends lost 0 bases and 4 bases respectively, with 8 bases between them. Here the CDR3 reads CASSVGLEYNEQFF. CDR3 coding DNA: TGTGCCAGCAGCGTAGGACTAGAGTACAATGAGCAGTTCTTC.

This chain uses TRBV2 with TRBJ2-1; TRBD1 aligns across 8 bases. Germline V gene lookup returns CDR1 SNHLY and CDR2 FYNNEI. V lost 9 bases and J lost 6; bases outside the gene matches: 16. The length of the CDR3 is 16 residues. DNA for the CDR3: TGTGCCAGATCCCGAACACCGGGACAGGCCTTCAATGAGCAGTTCTTC. This codes for CARSRTPGQAFNEQFF.

This clone was seen just once. The chain joins TRBV30 to TRBJ2-5; D is unresolved. Germline assignment: CDR1 GTSNPN and CDR2 SVGIG (reference sequence). The CDR3 extends over 11 amino acids. Trimming took off 0 bases at V and 5 bases at J, with 4 bases between the two ends. CDR3 in DNA: TGTGCCTGGAGTGTACGGGAGACCCAGTACTTC. Its translation: CAWSVRETQYF.

The gene calls are TRBV29-1 and TRBJ2-7; perhaps TRBD2 as D (6 bases). V was clipped by 6 bases and J by 5 bases, with 20 bases between them. Germline-derived CDR1 and CDR2 are SQVTM and ANQGSEA. CDR3 length: 14 residues. The CDR3 reads CSVGGLGPSHEQYF. CDR3 sequence (DNA): TGCAGCGTGGGGGGTTTGGGACCGTCCCACGAGCAGTACTTC.

V is TRBV9 and J is TRBJ2-3; 8 bases match TRBD2. Germline trimming cut 3 bases from V and 2 bases from J; bases unmatched to any gene: 2. CDR1 and CDR2 from the germline V gene are SGDLS and YYNGEE. The CDR3 runs 14 residues. CDR3 in DNA: TGTGCCAGCAGCGCAGGACTAGCCACAGATACGCAGTATTTT. It is translated as CASSAGLATDTQYF. Variable domain in full (rest from reference TRBV9 and TRBJ2-3): DSGVTQTPKHLITATGQRVTLRCSPRSGDLSVYWYQQSLDQGLQFLIQYYNGEERAKGNILERFSAQQFPDLHSELNLSSLELGDSALYFCASSAGLATDTQYFGPGTRLTVL.

The chain has TRBV27 and TRBJ2-7; no firm D call. V lost 1 base, J lost 0 bases, and 7 bases lay in between. The CDR3 spans 14 residues. Germline V gene sequence: CDR1 MNHEY, CDR2 SMNVEV (reference sequence). The CDR3: CASSLFLSSYEQYF. DNA of the CDR3: TGTGCCAGCAGTTTATTCTTGAGCTCCTACGAGCAGTACTTC.

A note on this clone: Other DNA sequences in this specimen translate into the identical CDR3. The genes are TRBV7-9 and TRBJ1-5; D possibly corresponds to TRBD1 (5 bases). The CDR3 has 14 amino acids. Germline CDR1 reads SEHNR; CDR2 reads FQNEAQ (reference sequence). Trimming took 6 bases from V and 0 from J, leaving 9 bases between them. DNA of the CDR3: TGTGCCAGCAGTTCAGGGTATAGCAATCAGCCCCAGCATTTT. Residues: CASSSGYSNQPQHF.

V and J are TRBV14 and TRBJ2-2, with D possibly matching TRBD1 (6 bases). The germline gives CDR1 SGHDN, CDR2 FVKESK. Trimming removed 8 bases at V and 12 bases at J, with 22 bases between. The CDR3 extends over 14 amino acids. The CDR3 DNA reads as TGTGCCAGCGGACGACAGGCGTTTCCGTGGAAGCTGTTTTTT. It encodes CASGRQAFPWKLFF.